This T cell receptor (beta chain) is from a study of cytomegalovirus exposure and HLA in healthy donors. V lost 1 base to trimming and J lost 2 bases; unmatched junction nucleotides: 4. The CDR3 extends over 16 amino acids. The germline V gene has CDR1 MGHRA and CDR2 YSYEKL. Turning to this clone: The antigen is undetermined.

The primer mix had 60 Vbeta and 13 Jbeta primers. Measured with immunoSEQ multiplex PCR; TCRdb has only the in-frame clones, and not every one. The sample has over 130,000 clones, around two thirds seen once. Points from the study as a whole: As a later analysis showed, several of the most significant clusters appeared to be linked to common viral pathogens. Association of a missense DCLRE1C variant with TCR beta V- and J-gene trimming was reported in a later analysis. Productive status was seen about 87% or about 30% of the time for most TCR beta V segments in an earlier analysis. Another analysis was done later, and it associated fewer than 20,000 TCR beta sequences with HLA alleles at 0.05 false discovery rate.

The V and J genes are TRBV4-1 and TRBJ1-5, with TRBD1 identical over 8 bases. The TCR was taken from a male donor in good health and CMV-seronegative. The sequencing input was PBMCs. The CDR3 region has the DNA TGCGCCAGCAGCCAAGGGCCAGGGGGCGGCAATCAGCCCCAGCATTTT. It specifies CASSQGPGGGNQPQHF.